This TCR beta chain was sequenced during a study of T-cell reconstitution after alpha-beta-depleted transplantation in children. This clonotype has a count of ten or more. V shed 0 bases and J shed 2 bases, with 6 bases lying between them. The CDR3 covers 13 residues. Germline loops: CDR1 SGHRS, CDR2 YFSETQ. Unique molecular identifiers featured in how the TCRbeta library was prepared. TCRdb analysed the PCR reads with MiXCR anew, one entry per CDR3 protein. This table holds approximately 510,000 distinct CDR3 sequences, about 18% found once. The sample here was PBMCs from the stem cell graft donor, taken from the stem cell graft. This chain connects TRBV5-1 to TRBJ2-7, with D hard to call. The receptor was isolated from a human donor who donated a stem cell graft to a child with acute lymphoblastic leukemia. The CDR3 DNA sequence: TGCGCCAGCAGCTTGGTAACGACCTACGAGCAGTACTTC. This gives the protein CASSLVTTYEQYF. Based on the CDR3 plus reference TRBV5-1 and TRBJ2-7, the full variable domain is KAGVTQTPRYLIKTRGQQVTLSCSPISGHRSVSWYQQTPGQGLQFLFEYFSETQRNKGNFPGRFSGRQFSNSRSEMNVSTLELGDSALYLCASSLVTTYEQYFGPGTRLTVT.